This TCR beta chain was captured in a study of shared clonotypes between healthy human individuals. Trimming stripped 6 bases from V and 7 bases from J, with 21 bases between. Looked up from germline, CDR1 is SNHLY and CDR2 is FYNNEI. There are 15 residues in the CDR3. Only in-frame clones appear in the TCRdb table, and some are missing; sequencing was by immunoSEQ multiplex PCR. This sample yields approximately 1.5 million clones, of which just under 99% are seen a single time; approximately 0.4% belongs to the top ten. V usage is TRBV2 and J usage is TRBJ1-1, with a tentative D call TRBD1 (6 bases). The receptor comes from a man between 25 and 39 years old in good health. The sequenced sample was naive CD4+ T cells sorted from blood. Subset: CD45RA+ positively selected. The CDR3 coding sequence is TGTGCCAGCAGGAACCGGGACACCCTTGAACGTGAAGCTTTCTTT. Protein sequence: CASRNRDTLEREAFF. The whole variable domain, remainder taken from reference TRBV2 and TRBJ1-1, is EPEVTQTPSHQVTQMGQEVILRCVPISNHLYFYWYRQILGQKVEFLVSFYNNEISEKSEIFDDQFSVERPDGSNFTLKIRSTKLEDSAMYFCASRNRDTLEREAFFGQGTRLTVV.